The sequence of this T cell receptor beta chain was determined in a study of T cell responses to AZD1222 COVID-19 vaccine listed by TCRdb under 2021. Regarding the study in general: Because spike-specific TCR depth and breadth did not differ between the two schedules, AZD1222 recipients who got a second dose at roughly 4 weeks were pooled with those who got a second dose at roughly 12 weeks. Trial participants were enrolled by age into 18-55, 56-69 and 70-plus year subgroups, with about 150, 27 and 61 TCR-sequenced participants respectively. TCR sequencing was performed for roughly 250 trial participants, of whom around 200 were given two doses of AZD1222 and around 25 were given two doses of MenACWY control vaccine.

What the work shows at the level of the full study, not this receptor alone: Conclusions about previously exposed vaccinees are limited, since just six AZD1222 recipients were seropositive for SARS-CoV-2 at baseline. Reportedly, close to half of the unique spike-specific TCRs recognized epitopes lying outside the regions that are mutated in the B.1.351 and B.1.1.7 variants. A significant rise in spike-specific TCR breadth and depth was observed after two AZD1222 doses relative to day 0 and relative to MenACWY recipients. Vaccine-associated CD4 TCRs spanned the whole spike protein, with dominant responses in regions 160-218 and 743-854. Because no samples from the day 14 peak response were available, repertoires could be characterized only after the peak T cell response. The 56-69-year group was small, and its depth increase did not reach significance, likely because of low power. Participants were mostly white British and included more females than males, and it was suggested by the authors that clonal diversity may have been underestimated.

The CDR3 regions of human TCRbeta chains were analyzed by immunosequencing. Regarding the original processing steps: Repertoire TCRs were checked for matches against a reference library of SARS-CoV-2-specific TCRs that had been generated using the MIRA antigen-specificity platform. Breadth meant the fraction of unique TCRs that were SARS-CoV-2-associated, whereas depth meant the fraction of total T cells that were SARS-CoV-2-associated. Using the MIRA data, every spike-specific TCR was mapped to the spike region that the TCR reacted to and assigned to either a CD4 or a CD8 class. Log10-transformed breadth and depth values were compared by one-way ANOVA with Sidak's multiple comparisons tests. The clones in this table, taken by TCRdb from immuneACCESS, are in-frame only. Not every clone is retained; where verified, under half of the shortfall comes from an unresolved V gene, and the cause of the rest is unknown. For V, J and clone size, that table is used; D and trimming come from the DNA. The sample contains fewer than 110,000 clones, under 95% of them found a single time. Jointly, the top ten make up 22% of the sample.

Based on the germline V gene, the CDR1 and CDR2 sequences are SGHTA and FQGNSA. Reading from cysteine to phenylalanine, the CDR3 counts 13 amino acids. Solely the CDR3 DNA is kept, with 39 bases framed from the first base. Trimming takes 6 bases from V and 4 bases from J, and the germline ends sit 12 bases apart. This specimen's time point label, per the study, means: baseline before first vaccination. Vaccinee samples came from UK trials COV001 and COV002, including a single-blind randomized controlled phase 2/3 trial of AZD1222 (ChAdOx1 nCoV-19) in healthy adults. For TCRbeta chain sequencing, PBMC samples from trial participants were taken at day 0 and at day 28 after the second dose. On this clone: It has no known antigen specificity. Base-call qualities are not available, and no considerably larger clone is one nucleotide away.

This TCR derives from an adult in good health. This chain joins TRBV7-2 to TRBJ1-2; no D gene call is confident. Sample: peripheral blood, taken on day 0 of AZD1222 vaccination. The CDR3 here reads CASSYTTGYGYTF. The nucleotides are TGTGCCAGCAGTTATACCACCGGCTATGGCTACACCTTC.